This T cell receptor (beta chain) is drawn from a study of T cell responses to AZD1222 COVID-19 vaccine. Study-level points and caveats: Reports say nearly half of spike-specific TCRs go after unmutated variant regions.

Second-dose timings of about 4 or about 12 weeks were pooled. The assay was immunoSEQ multiplex PCR, and TCRdb's table has in-frame clones only and misses some. The sample lists some 31,000 clones, roughly 88% occurring once. Per the germline V gene, CDR1 is SGHKS and CDR2 is YYEKEE (reference sequence). The V gene lost 3 bases and the J gene lost 0 bases, with 10 bases spanning the gap. The CDR3 is made up of 14 amino acids. About this clone: Its antigen remains unknown.

The chain employs TRBV5-5 and TRBJ2-7; D uncertain. The source material was peripheral blood, sampled 28 days after the second AZD1222 dose. The sequence was collected from an adult who received the AZD1222 COVID-19 vaccine. Here the CDR3 reads CASSSVPSSYEQYF. The DNA for the CDR3 is TGTGCCAGCAGCTCGGTCCCGAGCTCCTACGAGCAGTACTTC.